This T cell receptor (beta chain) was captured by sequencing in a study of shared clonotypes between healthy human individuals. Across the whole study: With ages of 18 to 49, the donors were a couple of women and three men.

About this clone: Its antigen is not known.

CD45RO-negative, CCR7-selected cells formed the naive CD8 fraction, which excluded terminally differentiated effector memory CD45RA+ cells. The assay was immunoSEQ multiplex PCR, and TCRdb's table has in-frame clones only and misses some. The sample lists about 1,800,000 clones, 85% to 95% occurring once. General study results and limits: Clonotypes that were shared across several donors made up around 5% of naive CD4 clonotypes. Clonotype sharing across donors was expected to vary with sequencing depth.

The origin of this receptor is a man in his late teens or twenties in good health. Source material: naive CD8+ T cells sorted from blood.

The CDR3 nucleotides are TGTGCCAGCAGCTTATTCGGGCTCAATCAGCCCCAGCATTTT. Protein sequence: CASSLFGLNQPQHF. This chain joins TRBV13 and TRBJ1-5, with no clear D. The germline V and J ends were trimmed by 2 bases and 3 bases, with 8 bases remaining between them. Looked up from germline, CDR1 is PRHDT and CDR2 is FYEKMQ (reference sequence). This CDR3 contains 14 residues.